The 6 T cell receptor beta chains below all came from one sample that was sequenced in a study of T cell responses to AZD1222 COVID-19 vaccine. Assay: immunoSEQ multiplex PCR; the TCRdb copy retains only in-frame clones and omits some. The table includes 80,000 to 100,000 clones, approximately 90% detected once. The sample here was peripheral blood, taken on day 0 of AZD1222 vaccination. Receptors originate from an adult in good health.

The CDR3 is CASSPRSIRGLAADTQYF. CDR3 nucleotides: TGTGCCAGCTCACCACGGAGTATTCGGGGACTAGCTGCAGATACGCAGTATTTT. The chain carries TRBV18 and TRBJ2-3; 9 nucleotides align to TRBD2. The CDR3 contains 18 residues. Trimming cost V 1 base and J 4 bases; bases outside gene matches: 12. Germline loops: CDR1 KGHSH, CDR2 LQKENI.

The V call is TRBV5-1, the J call TRBJ1-1, with D tentatively TRBD1 (5 bases). The V gene lost 0 bases and the J gene lost 8 bases, with 14 bases spanning the gap. The CDR3 is made up of 14 amino acids. Germline CDR1 SGHRS, CDR2 YFSETQ. The CDR3 region is CASSLATGPIEAFF. The DNA of the CDR3 is TGCGCCAGCAGCTTGGCTACGGGACCGATAGAAGCTTTCTTT.

CDR3 nucleotides: TGTGCCAGCAGTCTACGTAGCTCCTATAATTCACCCCTCCACTTT. This translates into CASSLRSSYNSPLHF. The V call is TRBV5-6, the J call TRBJ1-6, with no clear D. CDR1 is SGHDT, CDR2 YYEEEE, per germline. There are 15 residues in the CDR3. V dropped 5 bases and J dropped 0 bases, with 9 bases sitting between them.

This clone has only one observation. The genes are TRBV6-5 and TRBJ2-2; 9 positions agree with TRBD1. V trimming: 4 bases; J trimming: 6 bases; junction bases outside the gene matches: 9. Germline CDR1 reads MNHEY; CDR2 reads SVGAGI. The CDR3 consists of 16 residues. The CDR3 DNA is TGTGCCAGCAGTTCTCGGACAGGGGCATCGGCCGGGGAGCTGTTTTTT. It is translated as CASSSRTGASAGELFF.

The chain recombines TRBV29-1 with TRBJ1-1; TRBD1 matches at 10 bases. This CDR3 is 16 amino acids long. The V gene end was trimmed by 6 bases and the J gene end by 5 bases; junction bases not matched to a gene: 15. Germline CDR1 is SQVTM and CDR2 is ANQGSEA. This chain's CDR3 is CSVRGFRQGAVTEAFF. The CDR3 DNA reads as TGCAGCGTACGAGGGTTTAGACAGGGGGCGGTGACTGAAGCTTTCTTT.

The chain uses TRBV2 and TRBJ1-1; no reliable D call. Germline assignment: CDR1 SNHLY and CDR2 FYNNEI. V shed 2 bases and J shed 3 bases, with 7 bases lying between them. The CDR3 has 13 residues. The CDR3 DNA reads as TGTGCCAGCAGTGAACTAAGGGACACTGAAGCTTTCTTT. As protein: CASSELRDTEAFF.